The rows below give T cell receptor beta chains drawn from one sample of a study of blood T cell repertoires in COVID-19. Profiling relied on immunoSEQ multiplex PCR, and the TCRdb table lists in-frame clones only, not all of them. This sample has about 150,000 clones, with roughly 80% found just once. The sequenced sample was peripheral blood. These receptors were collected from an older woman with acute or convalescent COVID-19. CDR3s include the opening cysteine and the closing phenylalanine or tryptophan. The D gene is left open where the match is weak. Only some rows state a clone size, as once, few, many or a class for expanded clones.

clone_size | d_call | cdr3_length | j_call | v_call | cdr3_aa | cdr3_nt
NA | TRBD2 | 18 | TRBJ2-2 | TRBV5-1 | CASSFDERRGANTGELFF | TGCGCCAGCAGCTTCGATGAGCGGCGGGGGGCGAACACCGGGGAGCTGTTTTTT
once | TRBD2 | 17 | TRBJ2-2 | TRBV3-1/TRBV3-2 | CASSQVTSGGSPGELFF | TGTGCCAGCAGCCAAGTTACTAGCGGGGGGTCCCCCGGGGAGCTGTTTTTT
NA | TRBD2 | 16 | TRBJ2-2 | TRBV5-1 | CARSLAGGGAAGELFF | TGCGCCCGCAGCTTGGCCGGCGGGGGGGCCGCCGGGGAGCTGTTTTTT
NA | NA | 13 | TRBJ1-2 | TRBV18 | CASSQTENYGYTF | TGTGCCAGCTCACAGACAGAGAACTATGGCTACACCTTC
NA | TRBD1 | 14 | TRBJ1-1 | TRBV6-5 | CASVRTGEDTEAFF | TGTGCCAGCGTAAGGACAGGGGAGGACACTGAAGCTTTCTTT
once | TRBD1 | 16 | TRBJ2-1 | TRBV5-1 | CASSVTSGTGANEQFF | TGCGCCAGCAGCGTAACCTCCGGGACAGGGGCCAATGAGCAGTTCTTC
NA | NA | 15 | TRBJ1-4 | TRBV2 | CASSARLGAGEKLFF | TGTGCCAGCAGTGCGAGGTTGGGGGCAGGGGAAAAACTGTTTTTT
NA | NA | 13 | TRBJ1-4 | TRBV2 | CASHRATNEKLFF | TGTGCCAGCCACAGGGCCACTAATGAAAAACTGTTTTTT
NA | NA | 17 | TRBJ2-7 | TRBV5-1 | CASSLEPQGASSYEQYF | TGCGCCAGCAGCTTGGAGCCCCAAGGGGCCAGCTCCTACGAGCAGTACTTC
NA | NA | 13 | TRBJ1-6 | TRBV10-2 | CASSDGLGSPLHF | TGCGCCAGCAGTGATGGACTGGGATCACCCCTCCACTTT
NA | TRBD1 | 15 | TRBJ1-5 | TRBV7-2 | CASSQGQIGNQPQHF | TGTGCCAGCAGCCAGGGACAGATCGGCAATCAGCCCCAGCATTTT
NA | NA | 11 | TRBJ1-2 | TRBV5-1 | CASRSGYGYTF | TGCGCCAGCCGGTCGGGCTATGGCTACACCTTC
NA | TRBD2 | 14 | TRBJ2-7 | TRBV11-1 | CARSGGGSSYEQYF | TGTGCCCGCAGCGGGGGGGGGAGCTCCTACGAGCAGTACTTC
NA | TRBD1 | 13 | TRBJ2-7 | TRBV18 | CASSPTGAYEQYF | TGTGCCAGCTCACCGACAGGGGCCTACGAGCAGTACTTC
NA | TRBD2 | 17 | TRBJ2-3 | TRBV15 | CATSRDSGLALTDTQYF | TGTGCCACCAGCAGAGATTCTGGACTAGCGCTCACAGATACGCAGTATTTT
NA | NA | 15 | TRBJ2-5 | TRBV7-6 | CASSWRGWGQETQYF | TGTGCCAGCAGCTGGAGGGGTTGGGGTCAAGAGACCCAGTACTTC
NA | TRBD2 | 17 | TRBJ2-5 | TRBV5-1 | CASSRLAGALPGETQYF | TGCGCCAGCAGTCGACTAGCGGGGGCCCTCCCTGGGGAGACCCAGTACTTC
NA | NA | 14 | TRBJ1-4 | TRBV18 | CASSPSATNEKLFF | TGTGCCAGCTCACCCTCCGCAACTAATGAAAAACTGTTTTTT
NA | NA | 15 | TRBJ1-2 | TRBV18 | CASSPRNREVDGYTF | TGTGCCAGCTCACCACGGAACAGGGAAGTAGATGGCTACACCTTC
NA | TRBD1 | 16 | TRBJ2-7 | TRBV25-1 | CASSEIGRTGFYEQYF | TGTGCCAGCAGTGAAATAGGTAGGACAGGCTTCTACGAGCAGTACTTC
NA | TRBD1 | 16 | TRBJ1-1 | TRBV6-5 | CASSYSTGDTRTEAFF | TGTGCCAGCAGTTACTCGACAGGGGATACCCGGACTGAAGCTTTCTTT
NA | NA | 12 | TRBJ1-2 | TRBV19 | CASSTRNYGYTF | TGTGCCAGTAGTACCCGGAACTATGGCTACACCTTC
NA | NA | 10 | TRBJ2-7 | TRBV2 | CASGPYEQYF | TGTGCCAGCGGCCCCTACGAGCAGTACTTC
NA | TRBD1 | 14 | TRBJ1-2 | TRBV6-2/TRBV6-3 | CASSWDRGSGGYTF | TGTGCCAGCAGTTGGGACAGGGGCTCTGGTGGCTACACCTTC
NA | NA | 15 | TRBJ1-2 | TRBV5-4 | CASSSGGGQTYGYTF | TGTGCCAGCAGCTCGGGGGGTGGACAGACCTATGGCTACACCTTC
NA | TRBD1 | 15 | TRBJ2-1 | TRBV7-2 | CASSLGGTGNNEQFF | TGTGCCAGCAGCCTCGGAGGGACAGGGAACAATGAGCAGTTCTTC
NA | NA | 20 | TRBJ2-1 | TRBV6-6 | CASSHTWAPSTSGLGNEQFF | TGTGCCAGCAGCCATACCTGGGCCCCTAGCACCAGTGGGTTGGGGAATGAGCAGTTCTTC
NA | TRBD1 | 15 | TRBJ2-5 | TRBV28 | CASKLPQGAMETQYF | TGTGCCAGCAAACTGCCACAGGGGGCAATGGAGACCCAGTACTTC
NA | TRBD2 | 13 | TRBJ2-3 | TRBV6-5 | CASWTSGSYTQYF | TGTGCCAGCTGGACTAGCGGGAGTTATACGCAGTATTTT
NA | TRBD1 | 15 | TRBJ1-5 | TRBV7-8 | CASRETTGDYQPQHF | TGTGCCAGCAGAGAAACTACAGGGGATTATCAGCCCCAGCATTTT
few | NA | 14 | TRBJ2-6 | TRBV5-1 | CASSVRSGANVLTF | TGCGCCAGCAGCGTGCGGTCTGGGGCCAACGTCCTGACTTTC
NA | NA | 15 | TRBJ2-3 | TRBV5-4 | CASSGGNSGTDTQYF | TGTGCCAGCAGCGGGGGGAATTCGGGCACAGATACGCAGTATTTT
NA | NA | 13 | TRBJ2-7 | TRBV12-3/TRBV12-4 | CASSLERPGEQYF | TGTGCCAGCAGTTTGGAGCGGCCCGGCGAGCAGTACTTC
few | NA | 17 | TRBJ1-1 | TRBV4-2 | CASSQDDRTGGFGEAFF | TGTGCCAGCAGCCAAGATGACAGGACGGGTGGATTTGGTGAAGCTTTCTTT
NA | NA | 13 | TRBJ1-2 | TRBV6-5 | CASSYFQAYGYTF | TGTGCCAGCAGTTACTTCCAGGCATATGGCTACACCTTC
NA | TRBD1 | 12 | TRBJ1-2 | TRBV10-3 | CAIRGDRNGYTF | TGTGCCATCAGGGGGGACAGGAATGGCTACACCTTC
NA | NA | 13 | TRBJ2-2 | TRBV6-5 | CASRPLGTGELFF | TGTGCCAGCAGGCCACTAGGCACCGGGGAGCTGTTTTTT
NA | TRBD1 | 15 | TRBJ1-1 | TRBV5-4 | CASSGTGSRNTEAFF | TGTGCCAGCAGCGGGACAGGGAGTAGGAACACTGAAGCTTTCTTT
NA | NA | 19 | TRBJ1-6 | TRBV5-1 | CASSLEGGLRGSYNSPLHF | TGCGCCAGCAGCTTGGAGGGAGGATTAAGGGGCTCCTATAATTCACCCCTCCACTTT
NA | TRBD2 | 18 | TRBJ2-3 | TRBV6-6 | CASSHGLAGGLSTDTQYF | TGTGCCAGCAGTCACGGACTAGCGGGGGGGCTTAGCACAGATACGCAGTATTTT
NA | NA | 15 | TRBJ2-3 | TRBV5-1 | CASSLVLATTDTQYF | TGCGCCAGCAGCTTGGTACTAGCAACGACAGATACGCAGTATTTT
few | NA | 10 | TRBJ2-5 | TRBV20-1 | CSASQETQYF | TGCAGTGCTTCTCAAGAGACCCAGTACTTC
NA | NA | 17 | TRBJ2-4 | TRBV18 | CASSSLDSSWAKNIQYF | TGTGCCAGCTCCTCCCTCGACAGCTCTTGGGCCAAAAACATTCAGTACTTC
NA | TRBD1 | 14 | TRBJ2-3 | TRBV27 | CASSGTASTDTQYF | TGTGCCAGCAGCGGGACAGCTAGCACAGATACGCAGTATTTT
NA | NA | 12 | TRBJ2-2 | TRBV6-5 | CASSTGLLELFF | TGTGCCAGCAGTACGGGACTCTTGGAGCTGTTTTTT
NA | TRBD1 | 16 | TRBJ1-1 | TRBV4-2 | CASSQPRTGDSTEAFF | TGTGCCAGCAGCCAACCCCGGACAGGGGATAGCACTGAAGCTTTCTTT
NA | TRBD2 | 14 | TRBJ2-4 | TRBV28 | CASRRTSGENIQYF | TGTGCCAGCAGGCGGACTAGCGGGGAAAACATTCAGTACTTC
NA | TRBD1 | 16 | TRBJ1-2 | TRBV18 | CASSPTTGTATYGYTF | TGTGCCAGCTCGCCAACCACCGGGACAGCGACCTATGGCTACACCTTC
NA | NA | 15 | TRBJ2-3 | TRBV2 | CASSQEGGPADTQYF | TGTGCCAGCTCGCAGGAGGGGGGGCCGGCAGATACGCAGTATTTT
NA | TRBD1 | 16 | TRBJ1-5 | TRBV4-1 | CASSQRSGGGNQPQHF | TGCGCCAGCAGCCAGAGGTCAGGGGGCGGTAATCAGCCCCAGCATTTT
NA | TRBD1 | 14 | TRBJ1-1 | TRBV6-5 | CASSTRDRSTEAFF | TGTGCCAGCAGTACTCGGGACAGGAGCACTGAAGCTTTCTTT
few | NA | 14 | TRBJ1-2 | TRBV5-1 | CASSLVDRNYGYTF | TGCGCCAGCAGCTTGGTCGACAGGAACTATGGCTACACCTTC
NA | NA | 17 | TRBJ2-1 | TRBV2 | CASIPWGVVTSVNEQFF | TGTGCCAGCATACCATGGGGGGTAGTAACTTCAGTAAATGAGCAGTTCTTC
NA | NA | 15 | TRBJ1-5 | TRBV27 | CASRGGVISNQPQHF | TGTGCCAGCAGGGGGGGGGTGATTAGCAATCAGCCCCAGCATTTT
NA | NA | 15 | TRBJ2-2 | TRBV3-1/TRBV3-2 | CASSQGPTNTGELFF | TGTGCCAGCAGCCAGGGCCCCACGAACACCGGGGAGCTGTTTTTT
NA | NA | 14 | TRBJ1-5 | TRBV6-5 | CASRPQVSNQPQHF | TGTGCCAGCAGACCACAGGTTAGCAATCAGCCCCAGCATTTT
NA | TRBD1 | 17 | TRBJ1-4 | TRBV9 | CASSGAYPGQGYEKLFF | TGTGCCAGCAGCGGCGCCTACCCGGGACAGGGATATGAAAAACTGTTTTTT
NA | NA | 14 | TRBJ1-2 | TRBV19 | CASSITVTNYGYTF | TGTGCCAGTAGTATCACAGTTACTAACTATGGCTACACCTTC
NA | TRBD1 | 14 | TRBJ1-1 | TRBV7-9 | CASSRRDRVTEAFF | TGTGCCAGCAGCCGCCGGGACAGGGTCACTGAAGCTTTCTTT
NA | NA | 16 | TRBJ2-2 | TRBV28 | CASNVLASPNTGELFF | TGTGCCAGCAACGTTCTAGCGTCACCCAACACCGGGGAGCTGTTTTTT